The sequence of this T cell receptor beta chain was determined in a study of blood T cell repertoires in COVID-19. The wider study: Nucleic acid was either cDNA or gDNA, and it came from T cells, B-cell-depleted T cells, or PBMCs.

The CDR3 runs 16 residues. V was shortened by 0 bases and J by 5 bases, with 15 bases between the two germline ends. Germline V CDR1 and CDR2: SGDLS, YYNGEE. This table comes from immunoSEQ multiplex PCR, and its TCRdb copy is limited to in-frame clones, with some not included. This table has some 260,000 clones, about 88% appearing once. Sequencing was performed on PBMCs or T cells enriched from blood (not recorded which). The origin of this receptor is a man aged 25 to 40 with acute COVID-19. The chain has TRBV9 and TRBJ2-1; possibly TRBD2 for D (6 bases). The CDR3 sequence is CASSVEPGLTHNEQFF. The DNA for the CDR3 is TGTGCCAGCAGCGTAGAACCGGGACTGACGCACAATGAGCAGTTCTTC.